Each of the 9 T cell receptor beta chains below was sequenced from the same sample in a study of CD4 and CD8 cells across lung adenocarcinoma regions. In TCRdb, the PCR reads were re-called with MiXCR into one record per CDR3 protein. The table shows tens of thousands of distinct CDR3 sequences, with around half occurring only once. Material for sequencing was CD8+ T cells from the center of a lung tumor. The receptors here all came from a male donor with lung adenocarcinoma. The CD4 and CD8 labels of this study may be unreliable.

This clonotype was detected many times. This sequence joins TRBV10-3 and TRBJ1-2; the D is unclear. The CDR3 loop spans 12 amino acids. V lost 0 bases, J lost 7 bases, and 6 bases lay in between. Germline V gene sequence: CDR1 ENHRY, CDR2 SYGVKD. The CDR3 nucleotides read TGTGCCATCAGTGAGTCGACCTCTGGCTACACCTTC. Translation gives CAISESTSGYTF.

CDR3 nucleotide sequence: TGTGCCAGCCGGACCGGGACAGCCTCCGATGAGCAGTTCTTC. Translated: CASRTGTASDEQFF. The chain employs TRBV6-1 and TRBJ2-1; 7 bases map to TRBD1. The V segment lost 8 bases and the J segment 8 bases; nucleotides outside the gene matches: 12. This CDR3 has 14 residues. Germline-derived CDR1 and CDR2 are MNHNS and SASEGT.

CDR3 region: CASSFSGRWAVDTQYF. The CDR3 nucleotides are TGTGCCAGCAGTTTCTCGGGTCGGTGGGCCGTAGATACGCAGTATTTT. V and J are TRBV6-5 and TRBJ2-3; no clear D gene. Looked up from germline, CDR1 is MNHEY and CDR2 is SVGAGI. Trimming cost V 4 bases and J 5 bases, with 19 bases left between them. The CDR3 extends over 16 amino acids.

V is TRBV6-1 and J is TRBJ2-1, with 9 bases identical to TRBD2. The end of the DNA aligns better with TRBJ2-3, so the J call may be wrong. Germline-derived CDR1 and CDR2 are MNHNS and SASEGT. This CDR3 region has 16 residues. The CDR3 region is CASRELQASGTNEQYF. As DNA, the CDR3 is TGTGCCAGCAGGGAACTGCAGGCTAGCGGGACCAATGAGCAGTATTTT.

This chain links TRBV20-1 with TRBJ2-1, with 8 positions matching TRBD2. The DNA matches TRBJ2-7 better at its end, which makes the J call doubtful. This CDR3 contains 13 residues. Germline values: CDR1 DFQATT, CDR2 SNEGSKA (reference sequence). The chain's CDR3 is CSANSGGPWEQYF. The DNA of the CDR3 is TGCAGTGCTAATTCGGGAGGGCCGTGGGAGCAGTACTTC.

As to this clonotype: A read error may explain this, as a much larger clone is one base away. V usage is TRBV7-2 and J usage is TRBJ2-1; D is unresolved. The J call may be wrong; the DNA end is better matched by TRBJ2-7. This CDR3 has 12 residues. CDR1 and CDR2 (germline): SGHTA, FQGNSA. The chain's CDR3 is CASSRPKPEQYF. In nucleotides, the CDR3 is TGTGCCAGCAGCAGACCTAAGCCTGAGCAGTACTTC.

This clonotype is deemed medium-sized. The gene calls are TRBV6-1 and TRBJ1-1; D may be TRBD1 (5 bases). CDR3 size: 13 residues. Germline CDR1 is MNHNS and CDR2 is SASEGT. V lost 7 bases and J 0 bases, leaving 9 bases between the germline ends. The CDR3 region is CASKGVMNTEAFF. For the CDR3, the DNA is TGTGCCAGCAAAGGGGTCATGAACACTGAAGCTTTCTTT.

This clonotype was seen more than once but under ten times. The chain combines TRBV6-1 with TRBJ1-2; D uncertain. Trimming took 6 bases from V and 6 from J, leaving 5 bases between them. This CDR3 has 10 amino acids. Germline CDR1 reads MNHNS; CDR2 reads SASEGT. Here the CDR3 DNA reads TGTGCCAGCAGGGAGGATGGCTACACCTTC. Translated, it gives CASREDGYTF.

The genes are TRBV11-2 and TRBJ1-2, with D unresolved. V was clipped by 0 bases and J by 7 bases, with 18 bases between them. Per germline, CDR1 SGHAT and CDR2 FQNNGV. CDR3 length: 16 residues. The CDR3 spells CASSLEPYSLSFGYTF. The CDR3 DNA reads TGTGCCAGCAGCTTAGAGCCTTACAGCCTTTCCTTTGGCTACACCTTC. Combining the CDR3 with reference TRBV11-2 and TRBJ1-2 gives the whole variable domain EAGVAQSPRYKIIEKRQSVAFWCNPISGHATLYWYQQILGQGPKLLIQFQNNGVVDDSQLPKDRFSAERLKGVDSTLKIQPAKLEDSAVYLCASSLEPYSLSFGYTFGSGTRLTVV.